A single sample is the source of the 12 T cell receptor beta chains below, sequenced in a study of blood T cell repertoires in COVID-19. Clones were read by immunoSEQ multiplex PCR, and TCRdb kept only the in-frame ones, dropping some. The repertoire holds about 140,000 clones, with 82% as singletons. Sequencing used peripheral blood. Every receptor here comes from an elderly woman with acute or convalescent COVID-19.

V gene TRBV19 combines with J gene TRBJ1-4; a possible D gene is TRBD1 (6 bases). Per the germline V gene, CDR1 is LNHDA and CDR2 is SQIVND (reference sequence). The CDR3 covers 16 residues. The V and J ends lost 6 bases and 0 bases respectively, with 14 bases between them. In nucleotides, the CDR3 is TGTGCCAGTAGGCCCGAACAGGGAACAACTAATGAAAAACTGTTTTTT. Translation gives CASRPEQGTTNEKLFF.

The chain carries TRBV5-6 and TRBJ2-7; TRBD1 is a possible D gene (5 bases). CDR1 and CDR2 (germline): SGHDT, YYEEEE. Trimming removed 7 bases at V and 3 bases at J, with 14 bases between. The CDR3 has 13 amino acids. The CDR3 DNA reads as TGTGCCAGCCTTCAGCAGGGAAACTACGAGCAGTACTTC. This gives the protein CASLQQGNYEQYF.

V and J are TRBV5-1 and TRBJ2-7; 7 nucleotides match TRBD1. Trimming took 4 bases from V and 1 from J; bases not matched to a gene: 14. Germline assignment: CDR1 SGHRS and CDR2 YFSETQ. This CDR3 has 17 amino acids. CDR3 region: CASSIYATGRGSYEQYF. The CDR3 DNA reads as TGCGCCAGCAGCATTTACGCGACAGGGAGAGGGTCCTACGAGCAGTACTTC.

The rearrangement uses TRBV5-1 and TRBJ2-3; 14 bases match TRBD2. Germline assignment: CDR1 SGHRS and CDR2 YFSETQ. The length of the CDR3 is 17 residues. The V and J ends lost 4 bases and 2 bases, in that order; junction bases with no gene match: 6. The CDR3 nucleotides read TGCGCCAGCAGCACCGGGACTAGCGGGGGTACCACAGATACGCAGTATTTT. Translating gives CASSTGTSGGTTDTQYF.

The J gene is TRBJ1-1, the V gene TRBV7-6; D might be TRBD1 (5 bases). The germline V gene encodes CDR1 SGHVS and CDR2 FNYEAQ. Trimming removed 7 bases from V and 5 bases from J, with 26 bases in between. This CDR3 is built from 17 residues. For the CDR3, the DNA is TGTGCCAGCAACCCGTTAGTCAGGGAAACTGGTAGAACTGAAGCTTTCTTT. It yields the protein CASNPLVRETGRTEAFF.

The chain recombines TRBV7-9 with TRBJ2-7; D remains ambiguous. The CDR3 runs to 12 residues. Looked up from germline, CDR1 is SEHNR and CDR2 is FQNEAQ (reference sequence). Trimming removed 5 bases from V and 10 bases from J, with 15 bases in between. CDR3 in DNA: TGTGCCAGCAGCGAGGATGGGTGGTTTCAGTACTTC. Encoded protein: CASSEDGWFQYF.

The rearrangement uses TRBV29-1 and TRBJ2-7, with 9 bases fitting TRBD1. Germline CDR1 is SQVTM and CDR2 is ANQGSEA. The junction had 7 bases not matched to a gene; V was cut back by 6 bases and J by 7 bases. There are 12 residues in the CDR3. The CDR3 here is CSVGQGWMEQYF. In nucleotides, the CDR3 is TGCAGCGTCGGACAGGGGTGGATGGAGCAGTACTTC.

The rearrangement uses TRBV2 and TRBJ1-3; D is undetermined. Per the germline V gene, CDR1 is SNHLY and CDR2 is FYNNEI. Deletions cut 6 bases from V and 0 bases from J, with 12 bases between. The CDR3 is 15 amino acids. The chain's CDR3 is CASSATESSGNTIYF. The CDR3 DNA follows: TGTGCCAGCAGCGCTACAGAATCCTCTGGAAACACCATATATTTT. The whole variable domain, filled in from reference TRBV2 and TRBJ1-3, reads EPEVTQTPSHQVTQMGQEVILRCVPISNHLYFYWYRQILGQKVEFLVSFYNNEISEKSEIFDDQFSVERPDGSNFTLKIRSTKLEDSAMYFCASSATESSGNTIYFGEGSWLTVV.

The rearrangement uses TRBV6-6 and TRBJ1-1, with 8 nucleotides matching TRBD1. This CDR3 comprises 16 residues. The J segment lost 0 bases and the V segment lost 5 bases, leaving 8 bases of the junction unmatched. The germline V gene encodes CDR1 MNHNY and CDR2 SVGAGI (reference sequence). The chain's CDR3 is CASSHSRTGMNTEAFF. Here the CDR3 DNA reads TGTGCCAGCAGTCACAGCCGGACAGGGATGAACACTGAAGCTTTCTTT.

This clone was recorded only once. J is TRBJ2-2 and V is TRBV29-1; D remains ambiguous. Per germline, CDR1 SQVTM and CDR2 ANQGSEA. There are 12 residues in the CDR3. Between the trimmed V and J ends, which lost 4 bases and 3 bases, there was a span of 6 bases. The CDR3 spells CSVVSDTGELFF. DNA for the CDR3: TGCAGCGTTGTTTCTGACACCGGGGAGCTGTTTTTT.

The gene calls are TRBV15 and TRBJ1-4; D remains ambiguous. Germline V gene lookup returns CDR1 LNHNV and CDR2 YYDKDF (reference sequence). V was trimmed by 4 bases and J by 4 bases, leaving 16 bases between them. The CDR3 spans 16 residues. The DNA for the CDR3 is TGTGCCACCAGCACTATTAGCCCTATGGGTAATGAAAAACTGTTTTTT. This sequence encodes CATSTISPMGNEKLFF.

This clone was counted a single time. The chain has TRBV7-8 and TRBJ1-2; no reliable D call. V was clipped by 5 bases and J by 4 bases, with 11 bases between them. The CDR3 is 13 amino acids. CDR1 SGHVS and CDR2 FQNEAQ come from the germline V gene. The CDR3 DNA follows: TGTGCCAGCAGCGACGCGGGCCCCTATGGCTACACCTTC. It is translated as CASSDAGPYGYTF.